Given below is one T cell receptor beta chain in context. The sample comes from a study of blood T cell repertoires in COVID-19. Original processing methods: Nucleated cell counts were estimated from reference gene primer amplification. Clones were read by immunoSEQ multiplex PCR, and TCRdb kept only the in-frame ones, dropping some. The V and J calls and clone size are taken from that table; D and trimming were inferred from the DNA. The profile covers approximately 450,000 clones, with about 89% appearing a single time and 4.3% taken by the ten largest. Germline trimming cut 3 bases from V and 4 bases from J; bases unmatched to any gene: 2. This CDR3 is built from 15 residues. The germline V gene encodes CDR1 SGDLS and CDR2 YYNGEE.

The rearrangement links TRBV9 to TRBJ2-1; 12 bases fit TRBD2. Material: peripheral blood. The TCR sequence derives from a woman in her twenties or thirties with acute or convalescent COVID-19. CDR3 residues: CASSGGTSGYNEQFF. DNA of the CDR3: TGTGCCAGCAGCGGGGGGACTAGCGGGTACAATGAGCAGTTCTTC.